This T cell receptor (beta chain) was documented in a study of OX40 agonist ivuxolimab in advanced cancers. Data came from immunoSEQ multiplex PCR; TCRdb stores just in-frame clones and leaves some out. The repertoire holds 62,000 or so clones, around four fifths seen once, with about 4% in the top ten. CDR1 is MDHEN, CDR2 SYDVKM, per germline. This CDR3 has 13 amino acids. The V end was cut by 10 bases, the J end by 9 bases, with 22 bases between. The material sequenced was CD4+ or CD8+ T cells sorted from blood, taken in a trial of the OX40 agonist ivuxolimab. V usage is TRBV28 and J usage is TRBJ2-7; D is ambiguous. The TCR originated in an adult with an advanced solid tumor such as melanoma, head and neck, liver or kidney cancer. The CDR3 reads CAIERLEPPGQYF. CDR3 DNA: TGTGCCATCGAACGCTTAGAACCGCCCGGGCAGTACTTC.